The T cell receptor beta chain under discussion was sequenced for a study of somatic mutations in cytotoxic T cells in rheumatoid arthritis. Study-wide points: Among rheumatoid arthritis patients and age-matched healthy controls, CD8+ T-cell clonality was not significantly different. Unidentified antigens were the targets of the expanded CD8+ clones.

This CDR3 spans 15 amino acids. The V gene lost 1 base and the J gene lost 4 bases, with 11 bases spanning the gap. Per germline, CDR1 SGHVS and CDR2 FQNEAQ. As concerns this clone: The target antigen is unknown.

Data came from immunoSEQ multiplex PCR; TCRdb stores just in-frame clones and leaves some out. The sample has about 14,000 clones, roughly 80% seen once. This chain links TRBV7-8 with TRBJ1-5; D unresolved. Sequenced material: CD8+ T cells sorted from blood. This clonotype was obtained from an adult with rheumatoid arthritis. CDR3 DNA sequence: TGTGCCAGCAGCTTAGGCCCTCGGGGAAATCAGCCCCAGCATTTT. The encoded protein is CASSLGPRGNQPQHF.